This is a list of T cell receptor beta chains from one sample in a study of T cell clonotyping in hematopoietic cell transplantation. Here immunoSEQ multiplex PCR was the method, and the copy in TCRdb shows in-frame clones only, minus some. The sample has around 5,900 clones; 80% are singletons. This material consisted of peripheral blood mononuclear cells, taken before stem cell transplant. The source of these receptors is a woman aged 50 to 60 with acute myeloid leukemia. Some clones in this sample may be carry-over from other donors' samples. The CDR3 runs from the conserved cysteine through the conserved F or W. A D gene is named only where the DNA matches it firmly. Only some rows state a clone size, as once, few, many or a class for expanded clones.

J gene | clone size | D gene | V gene | CDR3 protein | CDR3 DNA
TRBJ2-7 | . | TRBD1 | TRBV5-6 | CASSRGQASYEQYF | TGTGCCAGCAGCCGGGGACAGGCATCCTACGAGCAGTACTTC
TRBJ2-7 | once | . | TRBV7-2 | CASSPASNSYEQYF | TGTGCCAGCAGCCCGGCATCAAACTCCTACGAGCAGTACTTC
TRBJ1-5 | . | TRBD1 | TRBV6-6 | CASSYGQGSQPQHF | TGTGCCAGCAGTTACGGACAGGGAAGTCAGCCCCAGCATTTT
TRBJ1-3 | . | . | TRBV5-1 | CASGDGVTDTIYF | TGCGCCAGTGGAGATGGGGTTACGGACACCATATATTTT
TRBJ1-5 | . | . | TRBV6-1 | CASSEQVHQPQHF | TGTGCCAGCAGTGAACAGGTCCATCAGCCCCAGCATTTT
TRBJ2-5 | few | TRBD1 | TRBV18 | CASSPPSGQQETQYF | TGTGCCAGCTCACCACCTTCGGGACAGCAAGAGACCCAGTACTTC
TRBJ2-5 | . | . | TRBV6-5 | CASSYAGTPGETQYF | TGTGCCAGCAGTTACGCCGGGACCCCAGGGGAGACCCAGTACTTC
TRBJ2-3 | . | TRBD2 | TRBV9 | CASSPGTIRTDTQYF | TGTGCCAGCAGCCCCGGGACTATACGCACAGATACGCAGTATTTT
TRBJ1-2 | . | TRBD1 | TRBV7-1 | CASTFQTGGWYGYTF | TGTGCCAGCACCTTTCAGACAGGGGGCTGGTATGGCTACACCTTC
TRBJ2-3 | . | TRBD2 | TRBV25-1 | CATRLAGGSDTQYF | TGTGCCACCCGACTAGCGGGGGGTTCCGATACGCAGTATTTT
TRBJ1-2 | . | . | TRBV19 | CASSIGAAVSYGYTF | TGTGCCAGTAGTATAGGGGCGGCTGTATCCTATGGCTACACCTTC
TRBJ1-1 | once | TRBD1 | TRBV6-5 | CASSRDRGQVTEAFF | TGTGCCAGCAGCCGTGACAGGGGGCAGGTCACTGAAGCTTTCTTT
TRBJ1-1 | . | . | TRBV5-4 | CASSPGPSTTEAFF | TGTGCCAGCAGCCCGGGGCCCTCTACCACTGAAGCTTTCTTT
TRBJ1-2 | . | . | TRBV27 | CASSLAGGVYTF | TGTGCCAGCAGTTTAGCGGGGGGCGTCTACACCTTC
TRBJ2-2 | . | . | TRBV4-1 | CASSQNSGSTGELFF | TGCGCCAGCAGCCAGAACAGCGGAAGCACCGGGGAGCTGTTTTTT
TRBJ2-5 | once | TRBD2 | TRBV5-4 | CATAAGGSQETQYF | TGTGCCACTGCAGCGGGGGGGTCCCAAGAGACCCAGTACTTC
TRBJ2-7 | . | . | TRBV9 | CASSAFPRGEQYF | TGTGCCAGCAGCGCCTTCCCCCGAGGCGAGCAGTACTTC
TRBJ2-5 | few | TRBD2 | TRBV2 | CASSAGTSGRQGQETQYF | TGTGCCAGCAGCGCCGGGACTAGCGGGAGACAGGGGCAAGAGACCCAGTACTTC
TRBJ2-5 | . | TRBD1 | TRBV9 | CASSADRASIQETQYF | TGTGCCAGCAGCGCGGACAGGGCGTCAATCCAAGAGACCCAGTACTTC
TRBJ2-1 | . | . | TRBV7-2 | CASSLNTGVRNEQFF | TGTGCCAGCAGCTTGAATACGGGAGTCAGGAATGAGCAGTTCTTC
TRBJ2-7 | . | TRBD1 | TRBV27 | CASSLTGTGIYEQYF | TGTGCCAGCAGTTTAACCGGGACAGGGATCTACGAGCAGTACTTC
TRBJ2-3 | . | TRBD2 | TRBV4-1 | CASSQGSGLAGFSTDTQYF | TGCGCCAGCAGCCAAGGGTCCGGACTAGCGGGATTCAGCACAGATACGCAGTATTTT
TRBJ2-7 | . | . | TRBV19 | CASSRAGVSYEQYF | TGTGCCAGTAGTAGAGCAGGGGTCTCCTACGAGCAGTACTTC
TRBJ2-1 | once | . | TRBV19 | CASSIGPLPHNEQFF | TGTGCCAGTAGTATTGGGCCACTGCCACACAATGAGCAGTTCTTC
TRBJ1-4 | . | . | TRBV2 | CASGRGTGEKLFF | TGTGCCAGCGGTAGGGGAACGGGTGAAAAACTGTTTTTT
TRBJ1-2 | . | TRBD1 | TRBV27 | CASSLLGQGYGYTF | TGTGCCAGCAGTCTTCTGGGACAGGGCTATGGCTACACCTTC
TRBJ1-5 | . | . | TRBV19 | CASSIERSSSNQPQHF | TGTGCCAGTAGTATAGAGCGGTCCTCCTCCAATCAGCCCCAGCATTTT
TRBJ1-1 | . | TRBD1 | TRBV27 | CASILSGEGAGEAFF | TGTGCCAGCATCCTTTCCGGGGAGGGGGCCGGTGAAGCTTTCTTT
TRBJ1-1 | . | . | TRBV6-1 | CASSEIWGGDGTEAFF | TGTGCCAGCAGTGAAATTTGGGGTGGAGATGGCACTGAAGCTTTCTTT
TRBJ2-3 | . | . | TRBV7-6 | CASSPGGTQYF | TGTGCCAGCAGCCCAGGAGGTACGCAGTATTTT
TRBJ1-2 | . | . | TRBV4-3 | CASSQDRELPPAGYTF | TGCGCCAGCAGCCAAGATCGTGAACTTCCTCCGGCGGGCTACACCTTC
TRBJ1-1 | . | . | TRBV19 | CASIQSFFMNTEAFF | TGTGCCAGTATTCAAAGTTTTTTTATGAACACTGAAGCTTTCTTT
TRBJ2-4 | . | . | TRBV5-1 | CASSTDPGLAKNIQYF | TGCGCCAGCAGCACGGATCCGGGACTAGCCAAAAACATTCAGTACTTC
TRBJ1-3 | . | . | TRBV11-2 | CASSLGQDSFSGNTIYF | TGTGCCAGCAGCTTAGGTCAGGATTCCTTCTCTGGAAACACCATATATTTT
TRBJ2-7 | . | TRBD2 | TRBV5-6 | CASSPPGAGVYEQYF | TGTGCCAGCAGCCCCCCAGGAGCGGGAGTTTACGAGCAGTACTTC
TRBJ2-1 | . | . | TRBV5-1 | CASSPELDYNEQFF | TGCGCCAGCAGCCCGGAACTAGATTACAATGAGCAGTTCTTC
TRBJ1-1 | . | . | TRBV5-4 | CASSLGMGRNTEAFF | TGTGCCAGCAGCTTGGGCATGGGGCGGAACACTGAAGCTTTCTTT
TRBJ1-4 | . | TRBD1 | TRBV2 | CASSVGQGLVLFF | TGTGCCAGCAGTGTGGGACAGGGGCTCGTTCTGTTTTTT
TRBJ2-7 | few | TRBD2 | TRBV5-8 | CASSLPSGDTYEQYF | TGTGCCAGCAGCTTGCCTAGCGGGGACACCTACGAGCAGTACTTC
TRBJ2-3 | . | . | TRBV28 | CASSFLSGTDTQYF | TGTGCCAGCAGTTTCTTGTCGGGCACAGATACGCAGTATTTT
TRBJ1-6 | once | . | TRBV2 | CASSEGGDNSPLHF | TGTGCCAGCAGTGAGGGGGGGGATAATTCACCCCTCCACTTT